One and the same sample provided the 13 T cell receptor beta chains below, sequenced in a study of multiple sclerosis patients with progressive multifocal leukoencephalopathy. TCRdb's copy holds only in-frame clones and misses some; the assay was immunoSEQ multiplex PCR. The sample shows over 25,000 clones, less than 90% of them seen only once. Time point meaning: time of PML onset. The specimen was PBMCs, collected from a patient treated with natalizumab. These receptors originate from a human donor with progressive multifocal leukoencephalopathy.

The sample holds a few counts of this clone. The DNA of the CDR3 is TGTGCCAGTAGTATTGGGACACATAACACCATATATTTT. Translation: CASSIGTHNTIYF. This chain uses TRBV19 with TRBJ1-3, with D tentatively TRBD1 (6 bases). The length of the CDR3 is 13 residues. Trimming took off 3 bases at V and 7 bases at J, with 10 bases between the two ends. The germline gives CDR1 LNHDA, CDR2 SQIVND (reference sequence).

The chain employs TRBV18 and TRBJ2-1; possibly TRBD1 for D (5 bases). Germline V gene lookup returns CDR1 KGHSH and CDR2 LQKENI. CDR3 length: 16 amino acids. The germline V and J ends were trimmed by 3 bases and 8 bases, with 20 bases remaining between them. The CDR3 loop is CASSPLSREAPDEQFF. The CDR3 region has the DNA TGTGCCAGCTCACCTCTTAGCAGGGAAGCCCCCGATGAGCAGTTCTTC.

The chain joins TRBV7-6 to TRBJ2-2; TRBD1 is a possible D gene (5 bases). V was pared by 7 bases and J by 4 bases, with 13 bases between. Germline V gene sequence: CDR1 SGHVS, CDR2 FNYEAQ. This CDR3 is 14 amino acids long. CDR3 sequence (DNA): TGTGCCAGCAAGGCACAGGAAAGCACCGGGGAGCTGTTTTTT. Its protein is CASKAQESTGELFF.

The chain couples TRBV5-1 to TRBJ2-1, with 11 bases lining up with TRBD2. Germline V lookup: CDR1 SGHRS, CDR2 YFSETQ. Losses at the gene ends were 4 bases for V and 0 bases for J; bases not matched to a gene: 12. CDR3 size: 19 residues. The CDR3 nucleotides read TGCGCCAGCAGCCCCACGGTAGGCCTAGCGGGGGGCTCCTACAATGAGCAGTTCTTC. This gives the protein CASSPTVGLAGGSYNEQFF.

The chain is built from TRBV19 and TRBJ1-1; possible D gene TRBD1, 5 bases. CDR1 is LNHDA and CDR2 is SQIVND in the germline V gene (reference sequence). V gave up 7 bases and J gave up 7 bases, with 19 bases separating them. The CDR3 consists of 14 residues. CDR3 DNA: TGTGCCAGTATTCCCGCAGGGAGGGTGGGTGAAGCTTTCTTT. Its translation: CASIPAGRVGEAFF.

The V gene is TRBV4-3, the J gene TRBJ1-1; unclear D gene. Germline V gene lookup returns CDR1 LGHNA and CDR2 YSLEER. Trimming pared 0 bases from V and 0 bases from J, leaving 2 bases between. This CDR3 has 13 amino acids. The CDR3 DNA reads as TGCGCCAGCAGCCAAGATGTGAACACTGAAGCTTTCTTT. The encoded protein is CASSQDVNTEAFF.

The chain's CDR3 is CASSQGRGYTF. In nucleotides, the CDR3 is TGTGCCAGCAGCCAGGGCCGCGGCTACACCTTC. The chain carries TRBV6-5 and TRBJ1-2; tentatively, D is TRBD1 (5 bases). V dropped 6 bases and J dropped 8 bases, with 10 bases sitting between them. Germline assignment: CDR1 MNHEY and CDR2 SVGAGI. This CDR3 is built from 11 residues.

The chain has TRBV7-9 and TRBJ1-1; 9 bases align to TRBD1. The germline V gene encodes CDR1 SEHNR and CDR2 FQNEAQ (reference sequence). The CDR3 consists of 15 residues. V lost 5 bases to trimming and J lost 6 bases; unmatched junction nucleotides: 10. CDR3 bases: TGTGCCAGCAGCGACCAACAGGGGGCGCGATCTGAAGCTTTCTTT. This sequence encodes CASSDQQGARSEAFF.

The CDR3 loop reads CASSLAGLAAYEQYF. The CDR3 DNA follows: TGTGCCAGCAGCTTAGCGGGACTAGCGGCCTACGAGCAGTACTTC. The V call is TRBV7-9, the J call TRBJ2-7; 11 bases align to TRBD2. Germline-derived CDR1 and CDR2 are SEHNR and FQNEAQ (reference sequence). The CDR3 contains 15 residues. V lost 0 bases, J lost 2 bases, and 0 bases stayed unmatched.

This clone has just one count. The rearrangement uses TRBV6-1 and TRBJ1-3, with D uncertain. Trimming left V 7 bases short and J 4 bases short, with 5 bases between. Germline CDR1 and CDR2: MNHNS and SASEGT. The CDR3 runs to 11 residues. This CDR3 is CASKGGNTIYF. In DNA, the CDR3 is TGTGCCAGCAAAGGCGGAAACACCATATATTTT.

The gene calls are TRBV4-1 and TRBJ1-2; D is unresolved. The V end lost 4 bases, the J end lost 2 bases, and 8 bases lay between the germline ends. Germline CDR1 MGHRA, CDR2 YSYEKL. CDR3 length equals 13 residues. The CDR3 nucleotides are TGCGCCAGCAGCCCCGCGGTAAACTATGGCTACACCTTC. This translates into CASSPAVNYGYTF.

V usage is TRBV19 and J usage is TRBJ1-2; D perhaps matches TRBD1 (5 bases). This CDR3 has 15 amino acids. Germline V gene data show CDR1 as LNHDA and CDR2 as SQIVND (reference sequence). V shed 6 bases and J shed 2 bases, with 16 bases lying between them. The CDR3 DNA reads as TGTGCCAGTAGCACACACAGATCAGGGAACTATGGCTACACCTTC. Its translation is CASSTHRSGNYGYTF.

CDR3 in amino acids: CASSVSGLANSPSTDTQYF. The DNA for the CDR3 is TGTGCCAGCAGCGTCTCGGGACTAGCGAACTCACCTAGCACAGATACGCAGTATTTT. This chain joins TRBV9 and TRBJ2-3, with 10 bases matching TRBD2. CDR1 and CDR2 (germline): SGDLS, YYNGEE. The CDR3 runs to 19 residues. V was clipped by 2 bases and J by 0 bases; unmatched bases: 12.